This entry lists 24 T cell receptor beta chains sequenced from one sample in a study of CD8+CD57+ T cells in acquired aplastic anemia. All sequencing subjects had displayed CD8+CD57+ cell expansion on flow cytometry. Profiles of TCR beta VDJ and CDR3 were generated from a genomic DNA template. TCRdb reprocessed the reads via MiXCR and lists one record per CDR3 protein. Altogether more than 150,000 distinct CDR3 sequences are present, roughly 50% being singletons, with the ten largest covering roughly 2.9%. Sample: sorted CD4+, CD8+, or CD8+CD57+ T cells (not recorded which) from PBMCs. Receptors were obtained from a human donor with aplastic anemia.

V gene TRBV19 combines with J gene TRBJ1-6; maybe TRBD1 (6 bases). Germline lookup yields CDR1 LNHDA and CDR2 SQIVND (reference sequence). V lost 4 bases and J 9 bases, leaving 22 bases between the germline ends. This CDR3 is built from 17 residues. CDR3 in DNA: TGTGCCAGTAGTACGAGTTTGGGTCGGGGGGCAGGTTCACCCCTCCACTTT. Residues: CASSTSLGRGAGSPLHF. The full variable domain, in which reference TRBV19 and TRBJ1-6 provide the parts outside the CDR3, is DGGITQSPKYLFRKEGQNVTLSCEQNLNHDAMYWYRQDPGQGLRLIYYSQIVNDFQKGDIAEGYSVSREKKESFPLTVTSAQKNPTAFYLCASSTSLGRGAGSPLHFGNGTRLTVT.

This clonotype was observed a single time. This chain links TRBV11-2 with TRBJ1-1, with a possible D match to TRBD1 (5 bases). Trimming pared 1 base from V and 5 bases from J, leaving 17 bases between. The length of the CDR3 is 16 residues. Germline CDR1 reads SGHAT; CDR2 reads FQNNGV. For the CDR3, the DNA is TGTGCCAGCAGCTTAGGGGCAGGGAGCGGCTGGACTGAAGCTTTCTTT. Protein sequence: CASSLGAGSGWTEAFF.

About this clonotype: This may stem from a read error, because a much larger clone lies one nucleotide away. This sequence joins TRBV9 and TRBJ1-4; TRBD1 might be the D (6 bases). Germline V lookup: CDR1 SGDLS, CDR2 YYNGEE. V gave up 2 bases and J gave up 2 bases, with 13 bases separating them. This CDR3 is 16 amino acids long. The CDR3 sequence is CASSVGGLETNEKLFF. CDR3 sequence (DNA): TGTGCCAGCAGCGTCGGGGGGCTAGAGACTAATGAAAAACTGTTTTTT.

The J gene is TRBJ2-7, the V gene TRBV18; D unresolved. Looked up from germline, CDR1 is KGHSH and CDR2 is LQKENI. CDR3 size: 13 residues. The V end was cut by 3 bases, the J end by 2 bases, with 8 bases between. The CDR3 DNA reads as TGTGCCAGCTCACCGTTACAGACCTACGAGCAGTACTTC. Its protein is CASSPLQTYEQYF.

Remarks on this clonotype: A much larger clone is a single base away; this may be a read error. CDR3 residues: CASSFGGGPNEKLFF. The CDR3 DNA is TGTGCCAGCAGCTTTGGGGGGGGGCCGAATGAAAAACTGTTTTTT. The V gene is TRBV7-2, the J gene TRBJ1-4, with D possibly TRBD1 on 6 matching bases. The CDR3 has 15 residues. With 3 bases removed from V and 5 bases from J, the gap between germline ends came to 13 bases. Per the germline V gene, CDR1 is SGHTA and CDR2 is FQGNSA.

This clonotype was counted many times. V gene TRBV4-3 combines with J gene TRBJ1-3; D gene unclear. Germline lookup yields CDR1 LGHNA and CDR2 YSLEER. This CDR3 is 17 amino acids long. V was shortened by 0 bases and J by 3 bases, with 15 bases between the two germline ends. The CDR3 protein is CASSQDQLGYGGNTIYF. Written as DNA, the CDR3 is TGCGCCAGCAGCCAAGATCAGTTGGGTTATGGTGGAAACACCATATATTTT.

This clonotype has at least ten counts. The V gene is TRBV11-1, the J gene TRBJ2-7; D is undetermined. Germline lookup yields CDR1 SGHAT and CDR2 FQDESV (reference sequence). There are 12 residues in the CDR3. Trimming took off 3 bases at V and 8 bases at J, with 11 bases between the two ends. The CDR3: CASSLDPNKQYF. The CDR3 DNA follows: TGTGCCAGCAGCTTGGACCCTAACAAGCAGTACTTC.

This clonotype was seen repeatedly, ten times or more. This chain connects TRBV9 to TRBJ2-2; no reliable D call. Germline V gene sequence: CDR1 SGDLS, CDR2 YYNGEE. The CDR3 length is 13 residues. V gave up 0 bases and J gave up 7 bases, with 7 bases separating them. The CDR3 loop is CASSVATDGELFF. The CDR3 DNA is TGTGCCAGCAGCGTAGCTACGGACGGGGAGCTGTTTTTT.

This clonotype was seen a handful of times. V is TRBV25-1 and J is TRBJ2-3; 12 bases match TRBD1. The CDR3 length is 16 residues. J gave up 1 base and V 10 bases, and 9 bases lay outside the gene matches. CDR1 is MGHDK and CDR2 is SYGVNS in the germline V gene. The CDR3 sequence is CATSGDRGPGTDTQYF. As DNA, the CDR3 is TGTGCCACCTCAGGGGACAGGGGGCCGGGCACAGATACGCAGTATTTT.

The chain combines TRBV20-1 with TRBJ1-1; 7 nucleotides match TRBD1. The germline CDR1 and CDR2 sequences are DFQATT and SNEGSKA (reference sequence). The CDR3 is made up of 11 amino acids. The junction had 6 bases not matched to a gene; V was cut back by 3 bases and J by 11 bases. The CDR3 coding sequence is TGCAGTGCTAGTAACCCCAGGGGGGCTTTCTTT. It is translated as CSASNPRGAFF.

This chain links TRBV5-1 with TRBJ1-1, with D maybe TRBD1 (5 bases). V was pared by 0 bases and J by 2 bases, with 17 bases between. Germline V gives CDR1 SGHRS, CDR2 YFSETQ. The CDR3 has 17 amino acids. CDR3 nucleotide sequence: TGCGCCAGCAGCTTGGGGGGGACCAGGACGGATAACACTGAAGCTTTCTTT. This codes for CASSLGGTRTDNTEAFF.

V gene TRBV9 combines with J gene TRBJ2-5, with 8 bases lining up with TRBD2. Germline CDR1 SGDLS, CDR2 YYNGEE. After removal of 2 bases from V and 5 bases from J, the junction contained 8 bases not matched to a gene. This CDR3 comprises 15 residues. The CDR3 DNA reads TGTGCCAGCAGCGTCGGGACTAGTGGTTGGGAGACCCAGTACTTC. As protein: CASSVGTSGWETQYF.

The J gene is TRBJ2-7, the V gene TRBV11-3, with 9 bases lining up with TRBD1. This CDR3 has 15 residues. The junction had 5 bases not matched to a gene; V was cut back by 2 bases and J by 3 bases. The V gene's germline CDR1 is SGHNT and CDR2 YENEEA. The CDR3 reads CASSLKRQGVYEQYV. The CDR3 nucleotides read TGTGCCAGCAGCTTAAAACGACAGGGGGTCTACGAGCAGTACGTC.

This clonotype was seen at least ten times. The chain is built from TRBV4-2 and TRBJ1-1; perhaps TRBD1 as D (5 bases). Trimming took off 6 bases at V and 3 bases at J, with 17 bases between the two ends. Germline CDR1 reads LGHNA; CDR2 reads YNFKEQ. CDR3 size: 15 residues. The DNA for the CDR3 is TGTGCCAGCAGACAGGACGGATCATGGGACACTGAAGCTTTCTTT. It encodes CASRQDGSWDTEAFF.

As regards this clonotype: Just one base apart from a much larger clone, this may be a read error. This sequence joins TRBV6-5 and TRBJ1-1; D call uncertain. Germline V gives CDR1 MNHEY, CDR2 SVGAGI. CDR3 length: 11 residues. The CDR3 spells CTSSSMAEAFF. In DNA, the CDR3 is TGTACCAGCAGTTCGATGGCTGAAGCTTTCTTT.

Only a few counts were recorded for this clonotype. The V and J genes are TRBV6-2 or TRBV6-3 and TRBJ1-5; TRBD1 is a possible D gene (5 bases). V was clipped by 2 bases and J by 4 bases, with 15 bases between them. The CDR3 contains 16 residues. The germline V gene has CDR1 MNHEY and CDR2 SVGEGT. The CDR3 DNA follows: TGTGCCAGCAGTTACGTGGAGGGGTTCTGGAATCAGCCCCAGCATTTT. Translating it yields CASSYVEGFWNQPQHF.

As regards this clonotype: A read error is possible here, since a much larger clone lies one base away. This chain links TRBV6-2 or TRBV6-3 with TRBJ2-3; D might be TRBD1 (6 bases). Germline assignment: CDR1 MNHEY and CDR2 SVGEGT. The CDR3 contains 16 residues. CDR3 sequence reads: CASSYGGVRGTNTQYF. The CDR3, as DNA: TGTGCCAGCAGTTACGGGGGAGTCAGGGGCACAAATACGCAGTATTTT.

The gene calls are TRBV9 and TRBJ2-1; D call uncertain. CDR3 length: 12 residues. The ends were cut back, 5 bases at V and 8 bases at J, with 11 bases in the middle. Germline V gives CDR1 SGDLS, CDR2 YYNGEE. CDR3 DNA: TGTGCCAGCAGTCTAAGCGAGGATGAGCAGTTCTTC. It specifies CASSLSEDEQFF.

As regards this clonotype: A read error may be the cause here, since a much bigger clone is one base away. The chain joins TRBV5-1 to TRBJ1-4; 7 bases are shared with TRBD1. The CDR3 spans 15 residues. V gave up 4 bases and J gave up 4 bases; unmatched junction bases: 7. In germline, CDR1 is SGHRS, CDR2 YFSETQ. Here the CDR3 DNA reads TGCGCCAGCAGCAGAGGGACAGCGATTAATGAAAAACTGTTTTTT. Protein product: CASSRGTAINEKLFF.

The genes are TRBV12-3 or TRBV12-4 and TRBJ1-5, with 8 bases matching TRBD1. The CDR3 covers 16 residues. With 5 bases clipped from V and 2 bases from J, the junction kept 8 bases outside the gene matches. The CDR3 bases are TGTGCCAGCAGTCCCCCGGGACAGGACGGCAATCAGCCCCAGCATTTT. Protein product: CASSPPGQDGNQPQHF.

This clonotype has ten or more counts. The rearrangement uses TRBV20-1 and TRBJ2-1, with 13 bases aligning to TRBD2. Germline V gene lookup returns CDR1 DFQATT and CDR2 SNEGSKA (reference sequence). V lost 6 bases to trimming and J lost 4 bases; unmatched junction nucleotides: 3. The length of the CDR3 is 14 residues. The CDR3 DNA reads as TGCAGTGCCAGGACTAGCGGGAGATACAATGAGCAGTTCTTC. It encodes CSARTSGRYNEQFF.

This chain links TRBV12-3 or TRBV12-4 with TRBJ1-3; D not certain. The CDR3 totals 15 residues. V was trimmed by 7 bases and J by 0 bases, leaving 13 bases between them. The CDR3 sequence: CASTPGVFSGNTIYF. CDR3 nucleotides: TGTGCCAGCACCCCGGGAGTTTTCTCTGGAAACACCATATATTTT.

The V gene is TRBV11-1, the J gene TRBJ2-1; the match to TRBD2 covers 11 bases. After removal of 4 bases from V and 7 bases from J, the junction contained 3 bases not matched to a gene. The germline CDR1 and CDR2 sequences are SGHAT and FQDESV (reference sequence). The length of the CDR3 is 14 residues. The CDR3: CASSSTSGVNEQFF. CDR3 nucleotide sequence: TGTGCCAGCAGCTCGACTAGCGGGGTGAATGAGCAGTTCTTC.

This clonotype was recorded many times. The V gene is TRBV10-3, the J gene TRBJ1-4, with 8 bases matching TRBD1. The CDR3 loop spans 15 amino acids. From germline, CDR1 is ENHRY and CDR2 SYGVKD. V lost 0 bases to trimming and J lost 8 bases; unmatched junction nucleotides: 5. CDR3 region: CAISESTGVEEKLFF. CDR3 nucleotides: TGTGCCATCAGTGAGTCGACAGGGGTGGAAGAAAAACTGTTTTTT.